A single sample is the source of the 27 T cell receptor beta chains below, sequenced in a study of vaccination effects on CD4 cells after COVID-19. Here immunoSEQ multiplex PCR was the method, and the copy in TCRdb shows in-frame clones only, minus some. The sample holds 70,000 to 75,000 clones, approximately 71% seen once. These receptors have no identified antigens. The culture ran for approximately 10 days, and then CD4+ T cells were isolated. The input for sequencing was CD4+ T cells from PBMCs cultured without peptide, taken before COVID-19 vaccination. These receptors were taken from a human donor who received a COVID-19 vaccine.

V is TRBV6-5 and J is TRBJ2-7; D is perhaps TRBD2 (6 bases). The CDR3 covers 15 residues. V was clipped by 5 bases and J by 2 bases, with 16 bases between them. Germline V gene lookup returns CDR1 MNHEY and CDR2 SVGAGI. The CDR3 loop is CASSLGTPGTYEQYV. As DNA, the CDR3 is TGTGCCAGCAGTCTAGGGACTCCCGGTACCTACGAGCAGTACGTC.

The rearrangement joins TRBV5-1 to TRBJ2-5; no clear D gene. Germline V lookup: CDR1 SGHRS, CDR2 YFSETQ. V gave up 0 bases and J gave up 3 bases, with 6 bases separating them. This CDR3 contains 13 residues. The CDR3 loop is CASSLGTEETQYF. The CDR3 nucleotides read TGCGCCAGCAGCTTGGGGACGGAAGAGACCCAGTACTTC.

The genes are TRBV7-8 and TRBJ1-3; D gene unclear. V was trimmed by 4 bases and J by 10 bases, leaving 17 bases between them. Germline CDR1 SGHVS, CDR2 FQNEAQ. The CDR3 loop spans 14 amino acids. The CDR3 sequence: CASSSRETETTIYF. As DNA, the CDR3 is TGTGCCAGCAGCTCTCGGGAAACAGAGACAACCATATATTTT.

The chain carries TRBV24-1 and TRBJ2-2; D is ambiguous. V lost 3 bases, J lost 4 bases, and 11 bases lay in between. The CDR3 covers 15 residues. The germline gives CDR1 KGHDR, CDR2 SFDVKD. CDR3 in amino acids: CATSDRGSSTGELFF. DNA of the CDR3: TGTGCCACCAGTGATCGTGGGTCCTCCACCGGGGAGCTGTTTTTT.

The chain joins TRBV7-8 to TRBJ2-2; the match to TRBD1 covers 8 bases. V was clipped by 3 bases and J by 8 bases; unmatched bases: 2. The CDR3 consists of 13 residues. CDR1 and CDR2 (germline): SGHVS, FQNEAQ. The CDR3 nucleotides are TGTGCCAGCAGCTTCCGACAGGGGGGGGAGCTGTTTTTT. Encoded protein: CASSFRQGGELFF.

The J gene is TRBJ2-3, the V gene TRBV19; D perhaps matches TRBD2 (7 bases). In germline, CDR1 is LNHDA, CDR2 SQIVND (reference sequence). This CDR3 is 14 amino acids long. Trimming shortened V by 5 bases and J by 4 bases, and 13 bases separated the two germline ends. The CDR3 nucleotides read TGTGCCAGTAGTGCCGGGGGGCGGGCAGATACGCAGTATTTT. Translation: CASSAGGRADTQYF.

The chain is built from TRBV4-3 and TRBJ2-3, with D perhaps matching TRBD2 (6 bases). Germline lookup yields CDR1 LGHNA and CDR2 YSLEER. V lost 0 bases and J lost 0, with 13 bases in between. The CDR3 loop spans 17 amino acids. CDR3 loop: CASSQDVARGSTDTQYF. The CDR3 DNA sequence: TGCGCCAGCAGCCAAGATGTCGCGCGGGGAAGCACAGATACGCAGTATTTT.

In DNA form, the CDR3 reads TGCGCCAGCAGCTCCGACGGACGGAACACTGAAGCTTTCTTT. Translated, it gives CASSSDGRNTEAFF. The J gene is TRBJ1-1, the V gene TRBV5-1, with no clear D. Trimming removed 3 bases at V and 1 base at J, with 10 bases between. The CDR3 loop spans 14 amino acids. Germline values: CDR1 SGHRS, CDR2 YFSETQ.

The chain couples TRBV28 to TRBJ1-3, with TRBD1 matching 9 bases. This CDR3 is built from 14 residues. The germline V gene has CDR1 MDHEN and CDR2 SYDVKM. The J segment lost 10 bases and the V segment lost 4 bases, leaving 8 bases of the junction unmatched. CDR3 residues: CASSSPGQGITIYF. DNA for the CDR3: TGTGCCAGCAGTTCACCAGGACAGGGGATTACCATATATTTT.

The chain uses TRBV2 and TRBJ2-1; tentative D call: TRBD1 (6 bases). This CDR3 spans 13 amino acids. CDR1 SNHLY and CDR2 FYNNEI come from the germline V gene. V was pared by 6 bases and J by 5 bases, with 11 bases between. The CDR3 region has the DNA TGTGCCAGCAGACGGACAGTGAACAATGAGCAGTTCTTC. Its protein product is CASRRTVNNEQFF.

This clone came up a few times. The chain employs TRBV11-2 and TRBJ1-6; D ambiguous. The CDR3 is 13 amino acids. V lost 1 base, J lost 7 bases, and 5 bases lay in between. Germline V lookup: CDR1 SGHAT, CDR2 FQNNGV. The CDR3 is CASSLARNSPLHF. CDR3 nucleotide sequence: TGTGCCAGCAGCTTAGCAAGGAATTCACCCCTCCACTTT.

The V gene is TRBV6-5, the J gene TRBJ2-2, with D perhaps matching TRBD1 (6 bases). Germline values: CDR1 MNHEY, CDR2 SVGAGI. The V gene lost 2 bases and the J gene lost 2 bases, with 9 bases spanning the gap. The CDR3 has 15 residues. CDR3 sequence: CASSYQQGNTGELFF. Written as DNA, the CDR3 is TGTGCCAGCAGTTACCAACAGGGAAACACCGGGGAGCTGTTTTTT.

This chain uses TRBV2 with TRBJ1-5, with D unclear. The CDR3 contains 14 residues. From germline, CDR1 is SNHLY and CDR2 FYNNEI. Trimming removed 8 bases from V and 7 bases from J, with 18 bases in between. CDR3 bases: TGTGCCAGCGTGTACGTGTCTGGAAGCCAGCCCCAGCATTTT. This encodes CASVYVSGSQPQHF.

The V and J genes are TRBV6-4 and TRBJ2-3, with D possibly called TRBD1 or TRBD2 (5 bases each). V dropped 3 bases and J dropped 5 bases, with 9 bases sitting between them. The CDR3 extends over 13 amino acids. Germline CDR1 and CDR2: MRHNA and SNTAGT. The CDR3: CASSEGRGDTQYF. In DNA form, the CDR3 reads TGTGCCAGCAGTGAGGGACGAGGAGATACGCAGTATTTT.

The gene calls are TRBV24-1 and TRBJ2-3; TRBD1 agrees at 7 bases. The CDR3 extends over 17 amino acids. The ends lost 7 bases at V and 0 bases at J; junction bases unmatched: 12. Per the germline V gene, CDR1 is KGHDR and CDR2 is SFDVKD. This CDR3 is CATSTQLRTGSTDTQYF. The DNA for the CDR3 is TGTGCCACCAGCACCCAACTCAGGACAGGTAGCACAGATACGCAGTATTTT.

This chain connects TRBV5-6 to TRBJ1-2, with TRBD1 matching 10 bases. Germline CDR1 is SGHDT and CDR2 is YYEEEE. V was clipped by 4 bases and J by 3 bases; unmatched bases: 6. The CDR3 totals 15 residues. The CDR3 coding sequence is TGTGCCAGCAGCAACTCAGGACAGGGGGACTATGGCTACACCTTC. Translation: CASSNSGQGDYGYTF.

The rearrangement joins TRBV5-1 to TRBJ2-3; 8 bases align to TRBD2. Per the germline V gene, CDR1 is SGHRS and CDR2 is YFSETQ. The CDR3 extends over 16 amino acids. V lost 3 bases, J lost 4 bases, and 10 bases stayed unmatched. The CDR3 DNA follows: TGCGCCAGCAGCTCTACTAGCGGCGACGGGGCAGATACGCAGTATTTT. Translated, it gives CASSSTSGDGADTQYF.

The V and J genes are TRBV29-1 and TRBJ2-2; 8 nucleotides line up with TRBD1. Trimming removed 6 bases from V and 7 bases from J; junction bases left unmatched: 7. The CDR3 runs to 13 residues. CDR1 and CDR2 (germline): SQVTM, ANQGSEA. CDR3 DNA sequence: TGCAGCGTAGCCAGGGGGCTTGACGGGGAGCTGTTTTTT. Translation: CSVARGLDGELFF.

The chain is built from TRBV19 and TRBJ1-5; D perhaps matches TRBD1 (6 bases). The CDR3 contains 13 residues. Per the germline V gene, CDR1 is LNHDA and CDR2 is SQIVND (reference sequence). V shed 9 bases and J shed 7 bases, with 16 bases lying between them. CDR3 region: CASLPGGGQPQHF. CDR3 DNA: TGTGCCAGCCTCCCCGGGGGCGGGCAGCCCCAGCATTTT.

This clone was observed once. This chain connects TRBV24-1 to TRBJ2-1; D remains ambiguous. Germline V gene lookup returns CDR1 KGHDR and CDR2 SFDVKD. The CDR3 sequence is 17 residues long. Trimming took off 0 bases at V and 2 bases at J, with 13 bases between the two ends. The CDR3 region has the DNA TGTGCCACCAGTGATTTGCAAGGGTCCCAAACCTACAATGAGCAGTTCTTC. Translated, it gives CATSDLQGSQTYNEQFF.

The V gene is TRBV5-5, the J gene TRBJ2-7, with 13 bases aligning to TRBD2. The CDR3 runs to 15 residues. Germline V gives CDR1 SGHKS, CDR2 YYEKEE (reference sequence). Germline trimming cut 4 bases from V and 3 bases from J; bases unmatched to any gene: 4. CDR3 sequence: CASSHTSGGVYEQYV. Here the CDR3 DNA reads TGTGCCAGCAGCCACACTAGCGGGGGGGTCTACGAGCAGTACGTC.

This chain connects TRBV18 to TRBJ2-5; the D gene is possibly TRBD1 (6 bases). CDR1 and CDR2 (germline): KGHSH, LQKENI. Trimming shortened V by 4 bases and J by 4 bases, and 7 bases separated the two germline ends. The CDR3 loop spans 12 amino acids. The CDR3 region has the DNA TGTGCCAGCTCACAGGACAGAGAGACCCAGTACTTC. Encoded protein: CASSQDRETQYF.

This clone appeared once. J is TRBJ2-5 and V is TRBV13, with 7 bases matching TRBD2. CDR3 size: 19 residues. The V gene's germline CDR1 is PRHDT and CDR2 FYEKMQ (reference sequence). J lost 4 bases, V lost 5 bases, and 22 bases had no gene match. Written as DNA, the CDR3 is TGTGCCAGCAGCGCGCTTACCACCCAGTTCGGGAGGCAAGGAGAGACCCAGTACTTC. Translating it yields CASSALTTQFGRQGETQYF.

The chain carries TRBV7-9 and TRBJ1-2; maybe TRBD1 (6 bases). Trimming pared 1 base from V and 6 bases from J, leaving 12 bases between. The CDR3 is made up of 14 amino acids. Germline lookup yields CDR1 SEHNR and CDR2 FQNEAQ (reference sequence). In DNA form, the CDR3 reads TGTGCCAGCAGCTTAGTCGGGGGGCGGAATGGCTACACCTTC. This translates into CASSLVGGRNGYTF. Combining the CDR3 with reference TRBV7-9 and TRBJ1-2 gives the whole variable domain DTGVSQNPRHKITKRGQNVTFRCDPISEHNRLYWYRQTLGQGPEFLTYFQNEAQLEKSRLLSDRFSAERPKGSFSTLEIQRTEQGDSAMYLCASSLVGGRNGYTFGSGTRLTVV.

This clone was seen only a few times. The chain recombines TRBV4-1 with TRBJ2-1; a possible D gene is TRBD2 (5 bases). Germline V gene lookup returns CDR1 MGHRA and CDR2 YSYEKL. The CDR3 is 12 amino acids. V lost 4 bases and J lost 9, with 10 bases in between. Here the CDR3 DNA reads TGCGCCAGCAGCCCGAGCGGCGTTGAGCAGTTCTTC. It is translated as CASSPSGVEQFF.

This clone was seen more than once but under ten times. The CDR3 sequence: CASSRSVSGNTIYF. CDR3 coding DNA: TGTGCCAGCTCACGGAGTGTCTCTGGAAACACCATATATTTT. This chain joins TRBV18 and TRBJ1-3, with no clear D. The ends were cut back, 4 bases at V and 0 bases at J, with 7 bases in the middle. The CDR3 totals 14 residues. Per the germline V gene, CDR1 is KGHSH and CDR2 is LQKENI. Based on the CDR3 plus reference TRBV18 and TRBJ1-3, the full variable domain is NAGVMQNPRHLVRRRGQEARLRCSPMKGHSHVYWYRQLPEEGLKFMVYLQKENIIDESGMPKERFSAEFPKEGPSILRIQQVVRGDSAAYFCASSRSVSGNTIYFGEGSWLTVV.

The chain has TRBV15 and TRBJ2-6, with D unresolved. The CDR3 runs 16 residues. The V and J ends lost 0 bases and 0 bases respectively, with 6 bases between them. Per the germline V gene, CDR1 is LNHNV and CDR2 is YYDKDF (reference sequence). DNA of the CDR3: TGTGCCACCAGCAGAGATCGGGTCTCTGGGGCCAACGTCCTGACTTTC. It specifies CATSRDRVSGANVLTF.